This T cell receptor beta chain was found in a study of blood T cell repertoires in COVID-19. The repertoire was sequenced with immunoSEQ multiplex PCR; TCRdb's copy has only in-frame clones and lacks some. Altogether 50,000 to 80,000 clones are present, around 73% being singletons, with the ten largest covering 11% to 15%. The sample holds one count of this clone. Trimming pared 6 bases from V and 11 bases from J, leaving 18 bases between. CDR3 length: 14 residues. From germline, CDR1 is SGHRS and CDR2 YFSETQ. The chain combines TRBV5-1 with TRBJ1-6; D is perhaps TRBD1 (5 bases). Input material: peripheral blood. The receptor comes from a man in his fifties or sixties with COVID-19, enrolled during active disease. The CDR3 DNA follows: TGCGCCAGCAACGTCGACATGGGGGGGACACCCCTCCACTTT. Translation: CASNVDMGGTPLHF.